A selection of T cell receptor beta chains follows, all from one sample in a study of CD8 T cells in ankylosing spondylitis. TCRdb itself ran the 5' RACE reads through MiXCR, one entry per CDR3 protein. The top ten clones hold less than 15% of a sample with roughly 130,000 distinct CDR3 sequences, 7% of them seen once. Sequenced material: blood, either unsorted or a sorted T cell fraction (not recorded which). These TCRs come from a male donor with ankylosing spondylitis or in good health (not recorded which). Both conserved end residues are part of each CDR3. A D gene is named only where the DNA matches it firmly. Rows give clone size only sometimes, using once, few, many, or a class for an expanded clone.

clone size: .
CDR3 length: 15
J gene: TRBJ2-1
D gene: TRBD2
V gene: TRBV7-6
CDR3 DNA: TGTGCCAGCAGCTCGGGACTAGCGGGAAGCTATGAGCAGTTCTTC
CDR3 protein: CASSSGLAGSYEQFF

clone size: many
CDR3 length: 13
J gene: TRBJ1-1
D gene: TRBD1
V gene: TRBV7-2
CDR3 DNA: TGTGCCAGCAGCACGACAGGGGACACTGAAGCTTTCTTT
CDR3 protein: CASSTTGDTEAFF

clone size: .
CDR3 length: 11
J gene: TRBJ1-2
D gene: .
V gene: TRBV29-1
CDR3 DNA: TGCAGCGTTGAAGTAGGGGCTGGCTACACCTTC
CDR3 protein: CSVEVGAGYTF

clone size: many
CDR3 length: 16
J gene: TRBJ2-3
D gene: TRBD2
V gene: TRBV20-1
CDR3 DNA: TGCAGTGGGTCTAAAGGAATAGCGGGAGGGAAGGATACGCAGTATTTT
CDR3 protein: CSGSKGIAGGKDTQYF

clone size: many
CDR3 length: 16
J gene: TRBJ2-2
D gene: .
V gene: TRBV6-5
CDR3 DNA: TGTGCCAGCAGTTACAGGGACTGGCAAGACACCGGGGAGCTGTTTTTT
CDR3 protein: CASSYRDWQDTGELFF

clone size: many
CDR3 length: 16
J gene: TRBJ2-6
D gene: .
V gene: TRBV28
CDR3 DNA: TGTGCCAGCAGACCGTTTGGGTTGGTTGGGGCCAACGTCCTGACTTTC
CDR3 protein: CASRPFGLVGANVLTF

clone size: many
CDR3 length: 15
J gene: TRBJ2-1
D gene: .
V gene: TRBV24-1
CDR3 DNA: TGTGCCACCAGTGACGCACAGAGCTCCTACAATGAGCAGTTCTTC
CDR3 protein: CATSDAQSSYNEQFF

clone size: many
CDR3 length: 11
J gene: TRBJ1-1
D gene: .
V gene: TRBV6-5
CDR3 DNA: TGTGCCAGCAGTTACGCTACTGAAGCTTTCTTT
CDR3 protein: CASSYATEAFF

clone size: many
CDR3 length: 14
J gene: TRBJ1-1
D gene: .
V gene: TRBV7-2
CDR3 DNA: TGTGCCAGCAGCACCCAGGGGAAAAACACTGAAGCTTTCTTT
CDR3 protein: CASSTQGKNTEAFF

clone size: many
CDR3 length: 13
J gene: TRBJ1-2
D gene: .
V gene: TRBV20-1
CDR3 DNA: TGCAGTGCTAGAGAAACCGGGACCATGCCACCTACCTTC
CDR3 protein: CSARETGTMPPTF

clone size: many
CDR3 length: 15
J gene: TRBJ2-1
D gene: .
V gene: TRBV5-1
CDR3 DNA: TGCGCCAGCAGCTTGTCGGGTTCGGAGGCACATGAGCAGTTCTTC
CDR3 protein: CASSLSGSEAHEQFF

clone size: many
CDR3 length: 14
J gene: TRBJ2-7
D gene: TRBD2
V gene: TRBV27
CDR3 DNA: TGTGCCAGCATGATAGCGGGAGGTGGATACGAGCAGTACTTC
CDR3 protein: CASMIAGGGYEQYF

clone size: many
CDR3 length: 15
J gene: TRBJ1-2
D gene: TRBD1
V gene: TRBV12-3/TRBV12-4
CDR3 DNA: TGTGCCAGCAGCTTAGGCCGGGACAGCGCCTATGGCTACACCTTC
CDR3 protein: CASSLGRDSAYGYTF

clone size: many
CDR3 length: 14
J gene: TRBJ2-5
D gene: .
V gene: TRBV10-3
CDR3 DNA: TGTGCCATCAGCCCTGGGTCCACCATGGAGACCCAGTACTTC
CDR3 protein: CAISPGSTMETQYF

clone size: many
CDR3 length: 15
J gene: TRBJ2-3
D gene: .
V gene: TRBV7-3
CDR3 DNA: TGTGCCAGCAGCTTAACCAATTCGGACAGCCGGGCGCAGTATTTT
CDR3 protein: CASSLTNSDSRAQYF

clone size: many
CDR3 length: 12
J gene: TRBJ2-7
D gene: .
V gene: TRBV27
CDR3 DNA: TGTGCCAGCAGTTTAATGGGCTACGAGCAGTACTTC
CDR3 protein: CASSLMGYEQYF

clone size: many
CDR3 length: 16
J gene: TRBJ2-1
D gene: TRBD2
V gene: TRBV20-1
CDR3 DNA: TGCAGTGCCCCCCGGTGGGCTAGCGGGAGATTCGATGAGCAGTTCTTC
CDR3 protein: CSAPRWASGRFDEQFF

clone size: many
CDR3 length: 13
J gene: TRBJ2-3
D gene: .
V gene: TRBV5-5
CDR3 DNA: TGTGCCAGCATTGGACCCGGTCGGGATACGCAGTATTTT
CDR3 protein: CASIGPGRDTQYF

clone size: many
CDR3 length: 14
J gene: TRBJ2-7
D gene: .
V gene: TRBV30
CDR3 DNA: TGTGCCTGGAGTTCCCGGGACGGGACCTACGAGCAGTACTTC
CDR3 protein: CAWSSRDGTYEQYF

clone size: many
CDR3 length: 11
J gene: TRBJ2-7
D gene: .
V gene: TRBV20-1
CDR3 DNA: TGCAGTGCTAGTGACGGGCTTGAGCAGTACTTC
CDR3 protein: CSASDGLEQYF

clone size: many
CDR3 length: 12
J gene: TRBJ2-7
D gene: .
V gene: TRBV20-1
CDR3 DNA: TGCAGCCCGACCGGGATTTTGGACGAGCAGTACTTC
CDR3 protein: CSPTGILDEQYF

clone size: many
CDR3 length: 13
J gene: TRBJ2-7
D gene: TRBD2
V gene: TRBV6-2/TRBV6-3
CDR3 DNA: TGTGCCAGCACCCGAGGACTAGGACGAGAGCAGTACTTC
CDR3 protein: CASTRGLGREQYF

clone size: many
CDR3 length: 13
J gene: TRBJ2-3
D gene: .
V gene: TRBV30
CDR3 DNA: TGTGCCTCACAGGGGGGGGAGGTAGATACGCAGTATTTT
CDR3 protein: CASQGGEVDTQYF

clone size: many
CDR3 length: 15
J gene: TRBJ2-7
D gene: TRBD2
V gene: TRBV7-6
CDR3 DNA: TGTGCCAGCAGCTTGCCTGGGGGGGGATCCTACGAGCAGTACTTC
CDR3 protein: CASSLPGGGSYEQYF

clone size: many
CDR3 length: 13
J gene: TRBJ2-7
D gene: .
V gene: TRBV20-1
CDR3 DNA: TGCAGTGCTAGAAGGGGACACTCCTACGAGCAGTACTTC
CDR3 protein: CSARRGHSYEQYF

clone size: many
CDR3 length: 12
J gene: TRBJ2-1
D gene: TRBD2
V gene: TRBV2
CDR3 DNA: TGTGCCAGCAGTGGCGGGGGCAATGAGCAGTTCTTC
CDR3 protein: CASSGGGNEQFF

clone size: many
CDR3 length: 14
J gene: TRBJ1-2
D gene: .
V gene: TRBV12-3/TRBV12-4
CDR3 DNA: TGTGCCAGCAGTTTAGTAACCGCTAACTATGGCTACACCTTC
CDR3 protein: CASSLVTANYGYTF

clone size: many
CDR3 length: 14
J gene: TRBJ2-5
D gene: TRBD1
V gene: TRBV7-3
CDR3 DNA: TGTGCCAGCAGCTTGGGGACAGGGAAGGAGACCCAGTACTTC
CDR3 protein: CASSLGTGKETQYF